The 13 T cell receptor beta chains in this list originate from one sample, sequenced in a study of T cells after yellow fever vaccination. MiXCR was run by TCRdb on the 5' RACE reads, yielding one entry per CDR3 protein. This table has hundreds of thousands of distinct CDR3 sequences, less than 20% appearing once. The input for sequencing was PBMCs, taken 15 days after the yellow fever booster vaccination. The receptors were sampled from a man aged 25 to 40 who received the YFV17D yellow fever vaccine.

This clonotype was counted a few times. The rearrangement joins TRBV20-1 to TRBJ2-2; no reliable D call. The V and J ends lost 6 bases and 2 bases respectively, with 4 bases between them. The CDR3 has 11 residues. CDR1 is DFQATT, CDR2 SNEGSKA, per germline (reference sequence). The CDR3 here is CSALNTGELFF. The CDR3 nucleotides are TGCAGTGCCCTCAACACCGGGGAGCTGTTTTTT.

This clonotype was detected only a few times. The V gene is TRBV7-2, the J gene TRBJ2-2; D might be TRBD2 (6 bases). V was trimmed by 6 bases and J by 7 bases, leaving 12 bases between them. Germline loops: CDR1 SGHTA, CDR2 FQGNSA. The CDR3 sequence is 13 residues long. The CDR3 bases are TGTGCCAGCAGGAGGCGGGAAGGCGGGGAGCTGTTTTTT. This codes for CASRRREGGELFF.

This clonotype was recorded a few times. This chain uses TRBV18 with TRBJ2-5; weak D call: TRBD1 (6 bases). The CDR3 is made up of 13 amino acids. The ends were cut back, 4 bases at V and 2 bases at J, with 8 bases in the middle. The germline V gene has CDR1 KGHSH and CDR2 LQKENI. The CDR3 DNA follows: TGTGCCAGCTCACACGACAGGCAAGAGACCCAGTACTTC. It codes for CASSHDRQETQYF.

The rearrangement joins TRBV6-1 to TRBJ2-7; 8 positions agree with TRBD1. The CDR3 is made up of 14 amino acids. The germline V gene encodes CDR1 MNHNS and CDR2 SASEGT. Trimming took 5 bases from V and 4 from J; bases not matched to a gene: 7. DNA of the CDR3: TGTGCCAGCAGTATCCAGGGGGCGGAATACGAGCAGTACTTC. Its protein is CASSIQGAEYEQYF.

The J gene is TRBJ2-1, the V gene TRBV10-1; D is unclear. The CDR3 spans 13 residues. CDR1 is WNHNN, CDR2 SYGVQD, per germline (reference sequence). The V end was cut by 7 bases, the J end by 3 bases, with 10 bases between. CDR3 amino acids: CASNQTNYNEQFF. Written as DNA, the CDR3 is TGCGCCAGCAATCAGACAAACTACAATGAGCAGTTCTTC.

The rearrangement links TRBV27 to TRBJ2-2; D could derive from TRBD1 or TRBD2 (9 bases each). In germline, CDR1 is MNHEY, CDR2 SMNVEV (reference sequence). The CDR3 is 17 residues long. V was trimmed by 2 bases and J by 7 bases, leaving 20 bases between them. The CDR3, as DNA: TGTGCCAGCAGTTTAGACAGGGGGACTAGCAGGGTCGGGGAGCTGTTTTTT. It specifies CASSLDRGTSRVGELFF.

The J gene is TRBJ1-3, the V gene TRBV12-3 or TRBV12-4; unclear D gene. The CDR3 length is 12 residues. V was clipped by 3 bases and J by 4 bases, with 4 bases between them. The CDR3, as DNA: TGTGCCAGCAGTTTGAGGGGAAACACCATATATTTT. Amino acids: CASSLRGNTIYF.

This clonotype has only a few counts. The V call is TRBV29-1, the J call TRBJ1-1; 7 positions match TRBD1. V was pared by 7 bases and J by 3 bases, with 8 bases of the junction left unmatched. The CDR3 totals 13 residues. Germline lookup yields CDR1 SQVTM and CDR2 ANQGSEA. This CDR3 is CSGERDSYTEAFF. The CDR3, as DNA: TGCAGCGGAGAAAGGGACAGCTACACTGAAGCTTTCTTT.

This chain connects TRBV29-1 to TRBJ1-1; D is unclear. Germline assignment: CDR1 SQVTM and CDR2 ANQGSEA. This CDR3 is built from 12 residues. Deletions cut 7 bases from V and 1 base from J, with 10 bases between. In nucleotides, the CDR3 is TGCAGCGCCCGGTGGAAGAACACTGAAGCTTTCTTT. Translation: CSARWKNTEAFF.

The chain uses TRBV20-1 and TRBJ2-6, with unresolved D. The V and J ends lost 5 bases and 4 bases respectively, with 12 bases between them. There are 14 residues in the CDR3. The germline gives CDR1 DFQATT, CDR2 SNEGSKA (reference sequence). In DNA form, the CDR3 reads TGCAGTGCTTCGGCTTATTCCGGGGCCAACGTCCTGACTTTC. As protein: CSASAYSGANVLTF.

This clonotype was seen more than once but under ten times. The gene calls are TRBV10-3 and TRBJ2-1; D is unresolved. There are 15 residues in the CDR3. CDR1 and CDR2 (germline): ENHRY, SYGVKD. V dropped 0 bases and J dropped 4 bases, with 10 bases sitting between them. Here the CDR3 reads CAISESLGTYNEQFF. Written as DNA, the CDR3 is TGTGCCATCAGTGAGTCCCTCGGCACTTACAATGAGCAGTTCTTC.

This sequence joins TRBV12-3 or TRBV12-4 and TRBJ2-7; 9 bases map to TRBD1. V was clipped by 6 bases and J by 7 bases; unmatched bases: 16. The CDR3 consists of 16 residues. The chain's CDR3 is CASRGAFPGQGWEQYF. CDR3 sequence (DNA): TGTGCCAGCAGGGGGGCCTTCCCGGGACAGGGTTGGGAGCAGTACTTC.

The rearrangement uses TRBV20-1 and TRBJ2-5; 8 nucleotides agree with TRBD1. The CDR3 length is 12 residues. Per germline, CDR1 DFQATT and CDR2 SNEGSKA (reference sequence). Trimming cost V 8 bases and J 4 bases; bases outside gene matches: 6. The CDR3 sequence is CSTNRGVETQYF. Here the CDR3 DNA reads TGCAGTACCAACAGGGGGGTAGAGACCCAGTACTTC.